This TCR beta chain was found in a study of blood T cell repertoires in COVID-19. Study details: T cells, B-cell-depleted T cells, or PBMCs supplied cDNA or gDNA.

Clones were read by immunoSEQ multiplex PCR, and TCRdb kept only the in-frame ones, dropping some. The sample contains approximately 49,000 clones, about 76% of which appear only once. This clone was recorded once. The CDR3 totals 14 residues. Unmatched junction bases numbered 3, after V lost 4 bases and J lost 3 bases. Germline V gives CDR1 SGHRS, CDR2 YFSETQ. Sequences were obtained from peripheral blood. This chain links TRBV5-1 with TRBJ1-4; 7 bases match TRBD1. The receptor was isolated from a woman older than 75 with COVID-19, enrolled during active disease. In DNA form, the CDR3 reads TGCGCCAGCAGCGCTCAGGGGGCTAATGAAAAACTGTTTTTT. Translating it yields CASSAQGANEKLFF.